Detailed here is one T cell receptor (beta chain). These data belong to a study of blood T cell repertoires in COVID-19. Trimming stripped 4 bases from V and 8 bases from J, with 15 bases between. Germline-derived CDR1 and CDR2 are SQVTM and ANQGSEA. CDR3 size: 13 residues. Participant age was roughly 18 to 90 years, and participants resided in roughly 25 US areas. Two negative PCRs, clearance, or symptom resolution had been documented for recovered Cohort 3 donors. As handled by the study authors: It was from reference gene primer amplification that nucleated cell counts were estimated. The data were produced by immunoSEQ multiplex PCR, yet TCRdb's version contains in-frame clones alone and is incomplete. The V and J calls and clone size come from that table; D and trimming were worked out from the DNA. The data contain 200,000 to 250,000 clones, about 88% of them singletons.

The receptor was isolated from a woman in her thirties who had recovered from COVID-19. The rearrangement uses TRBV29-1 and TRBJ2-1; D is possibly TRBD1 (5 bases). The sequenced sample was PBMCs or T cells enriched from blood (not recorded which). The CDR3 nucleotides read TGCAGCGTTGTTATTCTCCAGGGCTATGAGCAGTTCTTC. Its translation is CSVVILQGYEQFF.